Presented here are 29 T cell receptor beta chains from one specimen sequenced in a study of cytotoxic CD8 clonotypes in ibrutinib-treated CLL (dated by TCRdb to the early 2020s). The library was obtained by the immunoSEQ multiplex PCR assay. TCRdb obtained this table from immuneACCESS and retained in-frame rearrangements with V and J assigned. These tables miss some clones; where compared with another copy, unresolved V genes account for less than half of the shortfall, and the remainder is unexplained. In all, the sample holds tens of thousands of clones, and approximately 86% of those were seen once. The ten largest clonotypes hold more than 5% of the sample. Sequenced here: PBMCs, sampled before ibrutinib treatment. All receptors come from a human donor with chronic lymphocytic leukemia.

This chain links TRBV19 with TRBJ1-1; D is undetermined. Trimming cost V 9 bases and J 2 bases, with 19 bases left between them. Germline assignment: CDR1 LNHDA and CDR2 SQIVND (reference sequence). The CDR3 is 15 amino acids. The CDR3 DNA reads TGTGCCAGCAGACCAAATGACAATTTAAACACTGAAGCTTTCTTT. Protein: CASRPNDNLNTEAFF.

This clone occurred a few times. This chain links TRBV14 with TRBJ1-1; D ambiguous. V dropped 4 bases and J dropped 0 bases, with 9 bases sitting between them. This CDR3 is 14 amino acids long. Per the germline V gene, CDR1 is SGHDN and CDR2 is FVKESK. CDR3 nucleotide sequence: TGTGCCAGCAGCCCCCCCGGCATGAACACTGAAGCTTTCTTT. This sequence encodes CASSPPGMNTEAFF.

The chain combines TRBV15 with TRBJ2-1, with TRBD1 identical over 7 bases. Germline V CDR1 and CDR2: LNHNV, YYDKDF (reference sequence). With 1 base clipped from V and 1 base from J, the junction kept 7 bases outside the gene matches. The CDR3 consists of 17 residues. The CDR3 loop reads CATSRVRTGWSYNEQFF. In DNA form, the CDR3 reads TGTGCCACCAGCAGAGTCAGGACAGGTTGGTCCTACAATGAGCAGTTCTTC.

This chain connects TRBV5-1 to TRBJ2-1, with D maybe TRBD2 (6 bases). The CDR3 is 13 amino acids. Germline values: CDR1 SGHRS, CDR2 YFSETQ. V dropped 5 bases and J dropped 7 bases, with 13 bases sitting between them. CDR3 coding DNA: TGCGCCAGCAGAAGACTAGACCGGAATGAGCAGTTCTTC. It yields the protein CASRRLDRNEQFF.

The V call is TRBV5-4, the J call TRBJ2-7; the D gene is possibly TRBD2 (7 bases). This CDR3 contains 13 residues. Germline V CDR1 and CDR2: SGHNT, YYREEE (reference sequence). V gave up 2 bases and J gave up 5 bases, with 11 bases separating them. As DNA, the CDR3 is TGTGCCAGCAGCTTTGGGGGGGCAGACGAGCAGTACTTC. Translated: CASSFGGADEQYF.

J is TRBJ2-7 and V is TRBV28, with D possibly matching TRBD2 (5 bases). This CDR3 has 13 residues. Germline values: CDR1 MDHEN, CDR2 SYDVKM. The V end lost 5 bases, the J end lost 4 bases, and 12 bases lay between the germline ends. The CDR3 protein is CASSAGGKYEQYF. DNA of the CDR3: TGTGCCAGCAGTGCGGGTGGCAAATACGAGCAGTACTTC.

The genes are TRBV5-6 and TRBJ1-2, with D unclear. CDR1 SGHDT and CDR2 YYEEEE come from the germline V gene. V lost 2 bases to trimming and J lost 4 bases, with 6 bases between them. CDR3 length equals 12 residues. The CDR3 sequence: CASSLIAYGYTF. As DNA, the CDR3 is TGTGCCAGCAGCTTAATTGCCTATGGCTACACCTTC.

V and J are TRBV9 and TRBJ2-2, with D perhaps given as TRBD1 or TRBD2 (5 bases each). The CDR3 length is 16 residues. The germline gives CDR1 SGDLS, CDR2 YYNGEE. The V gene lost 3 bases and the J gene lost 8 bases, with 20 bases spanning the gap. The CDR3 sequence is CASSEWGSGLEGELFF. CDR3 coding DNA: TGTGCCAGCAGCGAGTGGGGCAGCGGCCTGGAGGGGGAGCTGTTTTTT.

This chain connects TRBV30 to TRBJ2-3; D possibly corresponds to TRBD1 (5 bases). This CDR3 has 12 residues. The V gene's germline CDR1 is GTSNPN and CDR2 SVGIG (reference sequence). CDR3 sequence: CALGASTDTQYF. In nucleotides, the CDR3 is TGTGCTTTAGGGGCTAGCACAGATACGCAGTATTTT.

This clone was recorded once. The chain combines TRBV28 with TRBJ1-1; D is unresolved. Trimming removed 6 bases from V and 7 bases from J, with 9 bases in between. The CDR3 contains 11 residues. Germline CDR1 MDHEN, CDR2 SYDVKM. The CDR3 nucleotides read TGTGCCAGCAGGGGCCCGCTTGAAGCTTTCTTT. This translates into CASRGPLEAFF.

The chain joins TRBV12-5 to TRBJ1-1; no firm D call. CDR1 is LGHNT and CDR2 is FRNRAP in the germline V gene. The CDR3 is made up of 13 amino acids. V was pared by 5 bases and J by 0 bases, with 7 bases between. DNA of the CDR3: TGTGCTAGTGGTCCGACGGTGAACACTGAAGCTTTCTTT. Translated: CASGPTVNTEAFF.

V gene TRBV19 combines with J gene TRBJ2-7, with 7 bases aligning to TRBD1. The germline CDR1 and CDR2 sequences are LNHDA and SQIVND (reference sequence). V dropped 8 bases and J dropped 9; count of bases not matched to a gene: 16. CDR3 length: 14 amino acids. The CDR3 here is CASGSGGDSGGQYF. CDR3 sequence (DNA): TGTGCCAGTGGGTCAGGGGGTGATTCAGGAGGGCAGTACTTC. Full variable domain (rest looked up from reference TRBV19 and TRBJ2-7): DGGITQSPKYLFRKEGQNVTLSCEQNLNHDAMYWYRQDPGQGLRLIYYSQIVNDFQKGDIAEGYSVSREKKESFPLTVTSAQKNPTAFYLCASGSGGDSGGQYFGPGTRLTVT.

The chain links TRBV7-9 to TRBJ1-2; D may be TRBD1 (6 bases). The germline gives CDR1 SEHNR, CDR2 FQNEAQ (reference sequence). Trimming left V 3 bases short and J 2 bases short, with 19 bases between. The CDR3 has 17 residues. CDR3 loop: CASSFYQGSHLNYGYTF. The CDR3 bases are TGTGCCAGCAGCTTCTATCAGGGGTCCCACTTAAACTATGGCTACACCTTC.

This clone was seen once. V gene TRBV11-3 combines with J gene TRBJ2-7; D unclear. The CDR3 length is 15 residues. V was clipped by 3 bases and J by 6 bases, with 18 bases between them. Germline CDR1 and CDR2: SGHNT and YENEEA. CDR3 in DNA: TGTGCCAGCAGCTTGGCTGCCCACTCCGGCGGCGAGCAGTACTTC. The encoded protein is CASSLAAHSGGEQYF.

The chain couples TRBV28 to TRBJ2-3, with 7 bases aligning to TRBD1. Germline loops: CDR1 MDHEN, CDR2 SYDVKM. The junction had 3 bases not matched to a gene; V was cut back by 2 bases and J by 1 base. The CDR3 runs to 15 residues. The CDR3 loop reads CASSLGDSRTDTQYF. The DNA for the CDR3 is TGTGCCAGCAGTTTAGGGGACAGCCGCACAGATACGCAGTATTTT.

The rearrangement links TRBV5-5 to TRBJ1-5; tentatively, D is TRBD1 (6 bases). This CDR3 has 18 residues. Trimming pared 2 bases from V and 0 bases from J, leaving 18 bases between. The germline CDR1 and CDR2 sequences are SGHKS and YYEKEE (reference sequence). CDR3 coding DNA: TGTGCCAGCAGCTTAAGGCCAACTGGACAGCATAGCAATCAGCCCCAGCATTTT. It codes for CASSLRPTGQHSNQPQHF.

The chain couples TRBV27 to TRBJ1-1; TRBD1 matches 8 bases. Germline V lookup: CDR1 MNHEY, CDR2 SMNVEV (reference sequence). V lost 5 bases to trimming and J lost 5 bases; unmatched junction nucleotides: 10. The CDR3 runs to 15 residues. CDR3 sequence (DNA): TGTGCCAGCAGTAAACTGACAGGGGAAGTAACTGAAGCTTTCTTT. It yields the protein CASSKLTGEVTEAFF.

This clone has only a few counts. The chain has TRBV28 and TRBJ1-4; D is unresolved. This CDR3 spans 14 amino acids. V was clipped by 5 bases and J by 0 bases, with 7 bases between them. Germline V gene lookup returns CDR1 MDHEN and CDR2 SYDVKM. CDR3: CASSGEATNEKLFF. The CDR3, as DNA: TGTGCCAGCAGTGGGGAGGCAACTAATGAAAAACTGTTTTTT. Full variable domain (remainder filled in from reference TRBV28 and TRBJ1-4): DVKVTQSSRYLVKRTGEKVFLECVQDMDHENMFWYRQDPGLGLRLIYFSYDVKMKEKGDIPEGYSVSREKKERFSLILESASTNQTSMYLCASSGEATNEKLFFGSGTQLSVL.

This chain connects TRBV27 to TRBJ2-1; D is perhaps TRBD2 (6 bases). Germline values: CDR1 MNHEY, CDR2 SMNVEV (reference sequence). This CDR3 region has 15 residues. Trimming removed 6 bases from V and 7 bases from J, with 19 bases in between. The CDR3: CASRPEGRSRNEQFF. The CDR3 DNA is TGTGCCAGCAGACCGGAGGGCCGTAGTCGGAATGAGCAGTTCTTC.

This chain joins TRBV25-1 and TRBJ2-5, with 12 bases lining up with TRBD2. The germline CDR1 and CDR2 sequences are MGHDK and SYGVNS. The CDR3 covers 16 residues. The trim removed 7 bases at V and 3 bases at J, leaving 9 bases unmatched. The CDR3 region has the DNA TGTGCCAGCACACTAGCGGGAGGCCGGGCAAAAGAGACCCAGTACTTC. Its translation: CASTLAGGRAKETQYF.

The chain is built from TRBV29-1 and TRBJ1-1, with D possibly matching TRBD1 (6 bases). V lost 6 bases to trimming and J lost 4 bases, with 15 bases between them. CDR3 length: 13 residues. Germline V lookup: CDR1 SQVTM, CDR2 ANQGSEA. CDR3 nucleotides: TGCAGCGTAGGGGGGGGACTAGGCACTGAAGCTTTCTTT. This gives the protein CSVGGGLGTEAFF.

This clone was observed a handful of times. This chain joins TRBV19 and TRBJ2-4; 9 nucleotides align to TRBD2. Germline CDR1 LNHDA, CDR2 SQIVND (reference sequence). J gave up 1 base and V 7 bases, and 5 bases lay outside the gene matches. CDR3 size: 15 residues. The CDR3 loop is CASNPLAGAKNIQYF. The CDR3 DNA follows: TGTGCCAGTAACCCCCTAGCGGGGGCCAAAAACATTCAGTACTTC.

V is TRBV7-3 and J is TRBJ2-1; D unclear. Between the trimmed V and J ends, which lost 5 bases and 5 bases, there was a span of 4 bases. Germline loops: CDR1 SGHTA, CDR2 FQGTGA. The CDR3 is 11 amino acids. CDR3 in amino acids: CASSPDNEQFF. The CDR3 nucleotides read TGTGCCAGCAGCCCAGACAATGAGCAGTTCTTC. Together with reference TRBV7-3 and TRBJ2-1, the CDR3 gives the full variable domain: GAGVSQTPSNKVTEKGKYVELRCDPISGHTALYWYRQSLGQGPEFLIYFQGTGAADDSGLPNDRFFAVRPEGSVSTLKIQRTERGDSAVYLCASSPDNEQFFGPGTRLTVL.

V and J are TRBV6-1 and TRBJ2-7; D is tentatively TRBD1 or TRBD2 (5 bases each). Germline loops: CDR1 MNHNS, CDR2 SASEGT. CDR3 length equals 13 residues. V was pared by 5 bases and J by 6 bases, with 14 bases between. The CDR3 DNA reads TGTGCCAGCAGTCGGGACCCCAACGGCGAGCAGTACTTC. This translates into CASSRDPNGEQYF.

V and J are TRBV6-5 and TRBJ2-7, with a possible D match to TRBD1 (5 bases). Germline V CDR1 and CDR2: MNHEY, SVGAGI. V was trimmed by 3 bases and J by 1 base, leaving 10 bases between them. The CDR3 contains 14 residues. The CDR3 DNA is TGTGCCAGCAGTTATCTGGACAATTCCTACGAGCAGTACTTC. Translating it yields CASSYLDNSYEQYF.

This rearrangement joins TRBV10-3 to TRBJ2-7, with D perhaps matching TRBD1 (5 bases). The CDR3 sequence is 15 residues long. V was pared by 3 bases and J by 7 bases, with 19 bases between. Germline CDR1 is ENHRY and CDR2 is SYGVKD. The CDR3 DNA reads as TGTGCCATCAGTGAAAGCCCCAGGGAAAGAAGGGAGCAGTACTTC. Its protein product is CAISESPRERREQYF.

This clone came up a few times. The chain links TRBV12-5 to TRBJ2-1; D gene unclear. The germline gives CDR1 LGHNT, CDR2 FRNRAP. The CDR3 runs to 16 residues. V lost 0 bases and J 5 bases, leaving 14 bases between the germline ends. The CDR3 spells CASGLVLGLGHNEQFF. CDR3 in DNA: TGTGCTAGTGGTTTGGTTCTCGGGTTAGGCCACAATGAGCAGTTCTTC.

The rearrangement joins TRBV7-9 to TRBJ2-3; TRBD2 agrees at 7 bases. CDR3 size: 16 residues. Germline trimming cut 2 bases from V and 2 bases from J; bases unmatched to any gene: 7. In germline, CDR1 is SEHNR, CDR2 FQNEAQ (reference sequence). In nucleotides, the CDR3 is TGTGCCAGCAGCTTACGGGGCGGGGGATCCACAGATACGCAGTATTTT. Its translation: CASSLRGGGSTDTQYF. The full variable domain, rest sourced from reference TRBV7-9 and TRBJ2-3, is DTGVSQNPRHKITKRGQNVTFRCDPISEHNRLYWYRQTLGQGPEFLTYFQNEAQLEKSRLLSDRFSAERPKGSFSTLEIQRTEQGDSAMYLCASSLRGGGSTDTQYFGPGTRLTVL.

The chain recombines TRBV27 with TRBJ1-5; D possibly corresponds to TRBD1 (5 bases). Trimming shortened V by 0 bases and J by 5 bases, and 17 bases separated the two germline ends. Germline assignment: CDR1 MNHEY and CDR2 SMNVEV (reference sequence). CDR3 length: 17 amino acids. CDR3 sequence: CASSLSPRQIGDQPQHF. The CDR3 nucleotides read TGTGCCAGCAGTTTATCCCCCCGACAGATCGGCGATCAGCCCCAGCATTTT.